This section outlines one T cell receptor (beta chain) sequence together with its context. The antigen remains unidentified. This sample was taken from a study of blood T cells in healthy people across ages. General study points: Leaving the PBMCs unsorted stopped any conclusive comparison of naive versus antigen-experienced cells. Estimates based on one million T cells were treated as lower bounds.

For the second PCR, which ran for roughly 7 to 11 cycles, a sample-barcoded 5' primer and a J-beta primer mix were used. A template-switch adaptor that had 12 random nucleotides put a tag on each cDNA molecule. TCRdb re-analysed the 5' RACE reads in MiXCR, keeping a single row per CDR3 protein. The sample has about 400,000 distinct CDR3 sequences, roughly half seen once. Every sample gave at least 5 micrograms of total RNA when it was extracted. Per the germline V gene, CDR1 is DFQATT and CDR2 is SNEGSKA (reference sequence). The CDR3 is 13 residues long. The chain uses TRBV20-1 and TRBJ2-5, with 7 bases lining up with TRBD2. The DNA end favors TRBJ2-7, so the J call may be wrong. The material sequenced was blood. The receptor comes from a man aged 55 to 70 in good health. The CDR3 bases are TGCAGTGCTATGGGAGGGGCGCTGAACGAGCAGTACTTC. Its protein is CSAMGGALNEQYF.